The 28 T cell receptor beta chains below all came from one sample that was sequenced in a study of cytomegalovirus exposure and HLA in healthy donors. With 60 Vbeta and 13 Jbeta primers, the PCR was carried out. Data came from immunoSEQ multiplex PCR; TCRdb stores just in-frame clones and leaves some out. The sample carries around 140,000 clones, 80% to 85% recorded once. Sequenced input: PBMCs. These receptors originate from a woman in her 30s in good health and CMV-seronegative.

This sequence joins TRBV10-3 and TRBJ2-5, with TRBD2 as a possible D gene (6 bases). CDR3 length equals 13 residues. V shed 2 bases and J shed 3 bases, with 7 bases lying between them. Germline CDR1 is ENHRY and CDR2 is SYGVKD. CDR3: CAISEGGEETQYF. The DNA of the CDR3 is TGTGCCATCAGTGAGGGAGGGGAAGAGACCCAGTACTTC.

The chain is built from TRBV6-5 and TRBJ2-7, with 9 bases that match TRBD1. CDR3 length: 14 residues. Germline CDR1 reads MNHEY; CDR2 reads SVGAGI. V trimming: 6 bases; J trimming: 5 bases; junction bases outside the gene matches: 8. The CDR3 DNA reads as TGTGCCAGCAGACCGGGACAGGGAATAAACGAGCAGTACTTC. Translated, it gives CASRPGQGINEQYF.

The V call is TRBV5-5, the J call TRBJ1-1; weak D call: TRBD1 (5 bases). This CDR3 contains 13 residues. The germline CDR1 and CDR2 sequences are SGHKS and YYEKEE (reference sequence). With 4 bases removed from V and 6 bases from J, the gap between germline ends came to 13 bases. The CDR3 DNA reads TGTGCCAGCAGCCCGGCGGGGGGGGCTGAAGCTTTCTTT. This sequence encodes CASSPAGGAEAFF.

There are a few counts of this clone. The chain uses TRBV5-1 and TRBJ2-7; tentatively, D is TRBD1 (6 bases). The CDR3 length is 14 residues. CDR1 is SGHRS, CDR2 YFSETQ, per germline. V dropped 0 bases and J dropped 4 bases, with 11 bases sitting between them. CDR3 DNA sequence: TGCGCCAGCAGCTTGGGGCAGGGGCGATACGAGCAGTACTTC. Translation: CASSLGQGRYEQYF.

The genes are TRBV11-2 and TRBJ2-2; D is unresolved. V lost 5 bases to trimming and J lost 1 base, with 14 bases between them. The CDR3 length is 16 residues. The germline CDR1 and CDR2 sequences are SGHAT and FQNNGV. CDR3 nucleotides: TGTGCCAGCAGCCAGATCCTCAAAGTGAACACCGGGGAGCTGTTTTTT. Amino acids: CASSQILKVNTGELFF.

A remark on this clone: Relative to the germline gene, one junction end is altered; a read error may explain this. Other nucleotide sequences from this sample produce the same CDR3. The CDR3 nucleotides read TGCGCCAGTAGCCAAGGAACGGTGCGGTTCTTC. Its translation is CASSQGTVRFF. The V and J genes are TRBV4-1 and TRBJ2-1; D gene unclear. Germline V gives CDR1 MGHRA, CDR2 YSYEKL. CDR3 length: 11 amino acids.

This clone was seen a few times. The chain has TRBV7-2 and TRBJ2-1, with TRBD2 identical over 9 bases. This CDR3 has 15 amino acids. With 5 bases clipped from V and 0 bases from J, the junction kept 2 bases outside the gene matches. Germline loops: CDR1 SGHTA, CDR2 FQGNSA. The DNA of the CDR3 is TGTGCCAGCAGCCATAGCGGGAGCTCCTACAATGAGCAGTTCTTC. Protein sequence: CASSHSGSSYNEQFF. The variable domain in full, completed from reference TRBV7-2 and TRBJ2-1, reads GAGVSQSPSNKVTEKGKDVELRCDPISGHTALYWYRQSLGQGLEFLIYFQGNSAPDKSGLPSDRFSAERTGGSVSTLTIQRTQQEDSAVYLCASSHSGSSYNEQFFGPGTRLTVL.

V is TRBV28 and J is TRBJ2-7; the D is unclear. The CDR3 is 12 residues long. Trimming shortened V by 2 bases and J by 4 bases, and 6 bases separated the two germline ends. In germline, CDR1 is MDHEN, CDR2 SYDVKM. DNA for the CDR3: TGTGCCAGCAGTTTAGAGGATTACGAGCAGTACTTC. This encodes CASSLEDYEQYF.

The chain uses TRBV27 and TRBJ2-3; D may be TRBD2 (6 bases). Trimming stripped 5 bases from V and 2 bases from J, with 14 bases between. This CDR3 has 15 residues. Germline V gene lookup returns CDR1 MNHEY and CDR2 SMNVEV (reference sequence). The CDR3 sequence: CASSRTWDSTDTQYF. CDR3 DNA sequence: TGTGCCAGCAGTCGTACCTGGGACTCCACAGATACGCAGTATTTT.

This chain links TRBV6-1 with TRBJ1-2; D gene uncertain. Germline assignment: CDR1 MNHNS and CDR2 SASEGT. With 1 base removed from V and 5 bases from J, the gap between germline ends came to 17 bases. The CDR3 runs 16 residues. The CDR3, as DNA: TGTGCCAGCAGTGAAGATTTGCGCGGTGGCGGGTATGGCTACACCTTC. Amino acids: CASSEDLRGGGYGYTF.

The CDR3 coding sequence is TGTGCCAGCATCTTAGGGGTCCATCAGCCCCAGCATTTT. As protein: CASILGVHQPQHF. The J gene is TRBJ1-5, the V gene TRBV6-1; tentatively, D is TRBD1 (5 bases). V lost 7 bases, J lost 5 bases, and 12 bases lay in between. Germline CDR1 is MNHNS and CDR2 is SASEGT. This CDR3 has 13 amino acids.

In its sample, this clone was seen once. The chain recombines TRBV5-1 with TRBJ2-3, with 7 nucleotides matching TRBD2. The ends lost 1 base at V and 4 bases at J; junction bases unmatched: 9. Germline loops: CDR1 SGHRS, CDR2 YFSETQ. The CDR3 loop spans 16 amino acids. As DNA, the CDR3 is TGCGCCAGCAGCTTGATTTCGGGAGGACGGGCAGATACGCAGTATTTT. It is translated as CASSLISGGRADTQYF.

The chain links TRBV5-1 to TRBJ1-2, with D possibly being TRBD1 (6 bases). V was cut by 0 bases and J by 6 bases, with 9 bases left in between. The V gene's germline CDR1 is SGHRS and CDR2 YFSETQ. The CDR3 is made up of 13 amino acids. The CDR3 nucleotides are TGCGCCAGCAGCTTGGGACAGGAGGATGGCTACACCTTC. This sequence encodes CASSLGQEDGYTF.

The chain has TRBV7-9 and TRBJ2-1; D is possibly TRBD2 (5 bases). The CDR3 is 11 amino acids. The germline gives CDR1 SEHNR, CDR2 FQNEAQ (reference sequence). V was trimmed by 11 bases and J by 10 bases, leaving 15 bases between them. CDR3 nucleotides: TGTGCCCGGTCCCGGGGAGTGGAGCAGTTCTTC. This sequence encodes CARSRGVEQFF. Drawing the rest from reference TRBV7-9 and TRBJ2-1, the complete variable domain is DTGVSQNPRHKITKRGQNVTFRCDPISEHNRLYWYRQTLGQGPEFLTYFQNEAQLEKSRLLSDRFSAERPKGSFSTLEIQRTEQGDSAMYLCARSRGVEQFFGPGTRLTVL.

This clone was detected once. The rearrangement joins TRBV5-1 to TRBJ2-6, with D possibly matching TRBD1 (6 bases). This CDR3 has 18 residues. Trimming left V 4 bases short and J 0 bases short, with 17 bases between. Germline assignment: CDR1 SGHRS and CDR2 YFSETQ. CDR3 coding DNA: TGCGCCAGCAGCAAGCTTTCCAGGGGCGTCTCTGGGGCCAACGTCCTGACTTTC. Translated, it gives CASSKLSRGVSGANVLTF.

This clone has more than one count but fewer than ten. The V gene is TRBV5-6, the J gene TRBJ2-7; possible D gene TRBD2, 5 bases. Germline V gene lookup returns CDR1 SGHDT and CDR2 YYEEEE. Trimming removed 4 bases from V and 0 bases from J, with 17 bases in between. This CDR3 has 16 residues. CDR3: CASSIYLGGLSYEQYF. In DNA form, the CDR3 reads TGTGCCAGCAGCATATACCTGGGCGGGCTCTCCTACGAGCAGTACTTC.

This clone was detected only once. CDR3 protein: CASSRLLTGGYTEAFF. The CDR3 bases are TGTGCCAGCAGCCGTTTATTGACAGGGGGTTACACTGAAGCTTTCTTT. V is TRBV5-4 and J is TRBJ1-1; 9 bases map to TRBD1. Trimming removed 4 bases from V and 3 bases from J; junction bases left unmatched: 10. The CDR3 contains 16 residues. CDR1 is SGHNT and CDR2 is YYREEE in the germline V gene (reference sequence).

The V and J genes are TRBV7-2 and TRBJ1-6, with TRBD1 identical over 8 bases. This CDR3 comprises 15 residues. Unmatched junction bases numbered 5, after V lost 3 bases and J lost 7 bases. Per the germline V gene, CDR1 is SGHTA and CDR2 is FQGNSA. The CDR3 DNA follows: TGTGCCAGCAGCTTCCGGGACAGGCAGAATTCACCCCTCCACTTT. Its protein is CASSFRDRQNSPLHF.

The chain carries TRBV6-5 and TRBJ2-5; 7 bases agree with TRBD2. The CDR3 is 15 amino acids. Germline CDR1 MNHEY, CDR2 SVGAGI. V lost 8 bases, J lost 7 bases, and 16 bases stayed unmatched. Written as DNA, the CDR3 is TGTGCCAGCGCTCCGGCGGGGGTCATTTACGCGACCCAGTACTTC. Amino acids: CASAPAGVIYATQYF.

V usage is TRBV7-6 and J usage is TRBJ1-1; 8 bases agree with TRBD1. Per the germline V gene, CDR1 is SGHVS and CDR2 is FNYEAQ. The CDR3 contains 18 residues. The V segment lost 2 bases and the J segment 5 bases; nucleotides outside the gene matches: 16. The CDR3 spells CASSLTLAGGFSYTEAFF. The DNA for the CDR3 is TGTGCCAGCAGCTTAACCCTAGCAGGGGGCTTTAGCTATACTGAAGCTTTCTTT.

The chain joins TRBV5-1 to TRBJ2-3; 7 bases line up with TRBD2. The V gene end was trimmed by 4 bases and the J gene end by 0 bases; junction bases not matched to a gene: 8. CDR3 length: 16 amino acids. CDR1 is SGHRS and CDR2 is YFSETQ in the germline V gene. The CDR3 reads CASSSGGGFSTDTQYF. CDR3 sequence (DNA): TGCGCCAGCAGCAGTGGCGGGGGATTTAGCACAGATACGCAGTATTTT.

This clone was observed a handful of times. J is TRBJ1-6 and V is TRBV7-6; the match to TRBD1 covers 8 bases. This CDR3 has 15 amino acids. The trim removed 5 bases at V and 10 bases at J, leaving 10 bases unmatched. Germline CDR1 and CDR2: SGHVS and FNYEAQ. The CDR3 DNA sequence: TGTGCCAGCAGCCAAACTGGACAGGGTAACTCACCCCTCCACTTT. This gives the protein CASSQTGQGNSPLHF.

The chain joins TRBV11-2 to TRBJ2-1; TRBD2 might be the D (5 bases). Per the germline V gene, CDR1 is SGHAT and CDR2 is FQNNGV. V was shortened by 8 bases and J by 0 bases, with 14 bases between the two germline ends. The CDR3 loop spans 15 amino acids. The CDR3 spells CASRAEPSSYNEQFF. CDR3 coding DNA: TGTGCCAGCCGAGCGGAGCCGAGCTCCTACAATGAGCAGTTCTTC. Full variable domain (rest looked up from reference TRBV11-2 and TRBJ2-1): EAGVAQSPRYKIIEKRQSVAFWCNPISGHATLYWYQQILGQGPKLLIQFQNNGVVDDSQLPKDRFSAERLKGVDSTLKIQPAKLEDSAVYLCASRAEPSSYNEQFFGPGTRLTVL.

The chain is built from TRBV19 and TRBJ2-3; 9 nucleotides agree with TRBD1. The CDR3 sequence is 15 residues long. From germline, CDR1 is LNHDA and CDR2 SQIVND (reference sequence). V dropped 6 bases and J dropped 3; count of bases not matched to a gene: 7. Here the CDR3 DNA reads TGTGCCAGTAGGCTGGACAGGGGTCGGACAGATACGCAGTATTTT. Translation: CASRLDRGRTDTQYF. The whole variable domain, filled in from reference TRBV19 and TRBJ2-3, reads DGGITQSPKYLFRKEGQNVTLSCEQNLNHDAMYWYRQDPGQGLRLIYYSQIVNDFQKGDIAEGYSVSREKKESFPLTVTSAQKNPTAFYLCASRLDRGRTDTQYFGPGTRLTVL.

The gene calls are TRBV14 and TRBJ1-3; D gene ambiguous. The CDR3 has 14 residues. CDR1 is SGHDN, CDR2 FVKESK, per germline. Trimming stripped 3 bases from V and 1 base from J, with 7 bases between. The CDR3 sequence is CASSQRFSGNTIYF. CDR3 nucleotides: TGTGCCAGCAGCCAGCGGTTTTCTGGAAACACCATATATTTT.

V usage is TRBV19 and J usage is TRBJ1-3, with no clear D. The germline CDR1 and CDR2 sequences are LNHDA and SQIVND (reference sequence). CDR3 length equals 13 residues. Trimming removed 5 bases from V and 0 bases from J, with 5 bases in between. The chain's CDR3 is CASSYSSGNTIYF. The DNA of the CDR3 is TGTGCCAGTAGTTACAGCTCTGGAAACACCATATATTTT.

The table lists this clone with a few counts. This chain uses TRBV21-1 with TRBJ2-4; the table gives TRBD1 as D, unverified against the DNA. TRBV21-1 is marked as a pseudogene. The CDR3 length is 16 residues. CDR3 protein: CASWMRQGVIEDIQYF. The CDR3 DNA reads TGTGCCAGCTGGATGCGACAGGGGGTAATCGAGGACATTCAGTACTTC.

V and J are TRBV27 and TRBJ2-4; D call uncertain. CDR1 and CDR2 from the germline V gene are MNHEY and SMNVEV (reference sequence). The length of the CDR3 is 13 residues. V was pared by 3 bases and J by 5 bases, with 8 bases between. The CDR3: CASSLGSQNIQYF. The DNA for the CDR3 is TGTGCCAGCAGTTTGGGCAGCCAAAACATTCAGTACTTC.